The source of this T cell receptor (beta chain) is a study of identical twins. The germline V gene has CDR1 SGHTA and CDR2 FQGNSA. V was shortened by 1 base and J by 2 bases, with 14 bases between the two germline ends. CDR3 size: 16 residues. A single record per CDR3 protein comes from TCRdb applying MiXCR to the 5' RACE reads. The table shows 1.5 million to 2 million distinct CDR3 sequences, with roughly a third occurring only once. The rearrangement uses TRBV7-2 and TRBJ1-2; D unclear. The sequenced sample consisted of cord blood. The clonotype was recovered from a newborn girl in good health. Written as DNA, the CDR3 is TGTGCCAGCAGCTTAGGGGGAGTGAGGCGCAACTATGGCTACACCTTC. Translation: CASSLGGVRRNYGYTF.